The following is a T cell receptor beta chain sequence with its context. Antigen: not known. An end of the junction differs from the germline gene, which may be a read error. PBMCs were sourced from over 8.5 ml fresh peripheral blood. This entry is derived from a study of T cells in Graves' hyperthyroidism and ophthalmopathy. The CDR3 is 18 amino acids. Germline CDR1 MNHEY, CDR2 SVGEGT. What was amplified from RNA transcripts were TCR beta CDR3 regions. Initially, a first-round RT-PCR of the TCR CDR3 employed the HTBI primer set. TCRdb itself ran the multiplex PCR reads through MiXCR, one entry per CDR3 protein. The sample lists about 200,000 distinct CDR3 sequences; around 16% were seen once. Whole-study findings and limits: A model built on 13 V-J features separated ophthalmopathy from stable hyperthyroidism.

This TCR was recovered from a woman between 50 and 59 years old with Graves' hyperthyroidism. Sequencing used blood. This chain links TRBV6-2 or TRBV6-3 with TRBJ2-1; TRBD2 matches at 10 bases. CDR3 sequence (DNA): TGTGCCAGCAGTGACTCAGGTAGCGGGAGGAGTCCCTACAATGAGCAGTTCTTC. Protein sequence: CASSDSGSGRSPYNEQFF.